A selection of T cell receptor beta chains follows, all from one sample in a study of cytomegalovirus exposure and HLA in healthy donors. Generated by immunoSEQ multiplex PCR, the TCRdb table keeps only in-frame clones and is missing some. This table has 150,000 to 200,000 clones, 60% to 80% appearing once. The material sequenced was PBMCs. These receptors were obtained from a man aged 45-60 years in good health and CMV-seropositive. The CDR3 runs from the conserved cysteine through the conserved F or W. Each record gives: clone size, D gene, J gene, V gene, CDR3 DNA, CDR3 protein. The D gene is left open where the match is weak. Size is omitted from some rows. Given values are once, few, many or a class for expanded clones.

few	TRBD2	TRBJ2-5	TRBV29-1	TGCAGCGTTGTAGGAAGCGGGGGAGGGGAGACCCAGTACTTC	CSVVGSGGGETQYF
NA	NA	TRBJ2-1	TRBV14	TGTGCCAGCAGACAACAAGAGGATGAGCAGTTCTTC	CASRQQEDEQFF
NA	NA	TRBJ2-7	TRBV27	TGTGCCAGCAGTCCCACACACGAAGAGCAGTACTTC	CASSPTHEEQYF
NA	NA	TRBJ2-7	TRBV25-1	TGTGCCAGCAGCGCGGAATGGGAGCAGTACTTC	CASSAEWEQYF
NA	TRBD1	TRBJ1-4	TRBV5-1	TGCGCCAGCAGCTCTGGACAGGGGTATAATGAAAAACTGTTTTTT	CASSSGQGYNEKLFF
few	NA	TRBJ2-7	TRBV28	TGTGCCAGCAGTACAGAATACGAGCAGTACTTC	CASSTEYEQYF
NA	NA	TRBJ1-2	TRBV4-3	TGCGCCAGCAGCCAAGAACCGTCGAGAGAGGCCGCGGGGGGCTACACCTTC	CASSQEPSREAAGGYTF
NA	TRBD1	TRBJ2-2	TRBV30	TGTGCCTGGAGGGGGACAGGGCCCACCGGGGAGCTGTTTTTT	CAWRGTGPTGELFF
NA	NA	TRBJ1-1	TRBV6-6	TGTGCCAGCAGTCCGACCTCTTTGAGGGATGAAGCTTTCTTT	CASSPTSLRDEAFF
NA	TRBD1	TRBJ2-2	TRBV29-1	TGCAGCGTCGGGGCAGGGGGATACACCGGGGAGCTGTTTTTT	CSVGAGGYTGELFF
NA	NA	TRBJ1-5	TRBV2	TGTGCCAGCAGACAGGGTAGCAATCAGCCCCAGCATTTT	CASRQGSNQPQHF
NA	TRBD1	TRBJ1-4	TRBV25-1	TGTGCCAGCAGTCTACACAGGGGGATGGATGAAAAACTGTTTTTT	CASSLHRGMDEKLFF
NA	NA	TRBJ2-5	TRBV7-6	TGTGCCAGCAGCTTGGGAGCGCTCACCGAGACCCAGTACTTC	CASSLGALTETQYF
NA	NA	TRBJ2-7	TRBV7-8	TGTGCCAGCAGCTTAGGACTAGGGGTCGAGCAGTACTTC	CASSLGLGVEQYF
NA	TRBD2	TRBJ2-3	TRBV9	TGTGCCAGCAGCGGAAATAGCGGGGGGGCCGGAGATACGCAGTATTTT	CASSGNSGGAGDTQYF
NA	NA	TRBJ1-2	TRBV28	TGTGCCAGCAGCCTCAGGGTGGACCCCTATGGCTACACCTTC	CASSLRVDPYGYTF
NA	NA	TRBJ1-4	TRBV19	TGTGCCAGTAGTCCCCCAGGTTCCTGGAATGAAAAACTGTTTTTT	CASSPPGSWNEKLFF
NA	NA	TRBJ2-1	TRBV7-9	TGTGCCAGCAGCTTCCCAATCGGCAGGGAACAAAATGAGCAGTTCTTC	CASSFPIGREQNEQFF
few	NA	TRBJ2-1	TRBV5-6	TGTGCCAGCAGCTTGATGGGAGTTCTCGCCACGGATCGCGATGAGCAGTTCTTC	CASSLMGVLATDRDEQFF
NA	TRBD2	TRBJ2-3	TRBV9	TGTGCCAGCAGCGTAGGGGCGGGGGGGTCAGATACGCAGTATTTT	CASSVGAGGSDTQYF
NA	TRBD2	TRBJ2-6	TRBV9	TGTGCCAGCAGCGTAGAGCCGACTAGCGAGGGGTCTGGGGCCAACGTCCTGACTTTC	CASSVEPTSEGSGANVLTF
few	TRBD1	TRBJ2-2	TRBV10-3	TGTGCCATCAGTCGAGGACAGGGGGTGAACACCGGGGAGCTGTTTTTT	CAISRGQGVNTGELFF
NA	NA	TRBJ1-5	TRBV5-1	TGCGCCAGCAGCTTGGGCCAGGGCATCAATCAGCCCCAGCATTTT	CASSLGQGINQPQHF
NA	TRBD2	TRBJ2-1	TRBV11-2	TGTGCCAGCAGCGATAGCGGGGGGGCCGGCAATGAGCAGTTCTTC	CASSDSGGAGNEQFF
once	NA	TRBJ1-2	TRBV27	TGTGCCAGCAGTTTATCGAGGCTCCCTAACTATGGCTACACCTTC	CASSLSRLPNYGYTF